This T cell receptor beta chain was captured by sequencing in a study of PD-1 blockade in mismatch repair-deficient tumors. In the study overall: All were previously treated, progressing patients with some twelve mismatch repair-deficient cancer types. General study points: Tumor-resident clones, often absent from pretreatment blood, expanded after pembrolizumab and then contracted.

Per germline, CDR1 SGHTA and CDR2 FQGTGA. After removal of 6 bases from V and 3 bases from J, the junction contained 8 bases not matched to a gene. There are 15 residues in the CDR3. With respect to this clone: Its target is unknown.

All patients were mismatch repair deficient, assessed by either PCR or immunohistochemistry. The TCR-sequenced patients were three responders to pembrolizumab. TCRdb's table, derived via immunoSEQ multiplex PCR, lists solely in-frame clones and lacks some. The sample consists of about 19,000 clones, over 75% of them appearing once. This TCR was sampled from an adult with mismatch repair-deficient cancer. The chain recombines TRBV7-3 with TRBJ2-5, with 9 positions matching TRBD2. Sequenced material: PBMCs, taken 52 weeks after starting pembrolizumab. This CDR3 reads CASSLAGLGKETQYF. CDR3 coding DNA: TGTGCCAGCAGTCTAGCGGGACTGGGAAAAGAGACCCAGTACTTC.